These 22 T cell receptor beta chains originate from one sample sequenced in a study of OX40 agonist ivuxolimab in advanced cancers. Profiling relied on immunoSEQ multiplex PCR, and the TCRdb table lists in-frame clones only, not all of them. This sample has 25,000 to 30,000 clones, with 80% to 95% found just once. Sequenced here: CD4+ or CD8+ T cells sorted from blood, sampled in a trial of the OX40 agonist ivuxolimab. These receptors all stem from an adult with an advanced solid tumor such as melanoma, head and neck, liver or kidney cancer.

The CDR3 loop is CAWSVGTGDSPLHF. The DNA of the CDR3 is TGTGCCTGGAGTGTAGGGACAGGGGATTCACCCCTCCACTTT. This chain uses TRBV30 with TRBJ1-6, with TRBD1 identical over 10 bases. Germline lookup yields CDR1 GTSNPN and CDR2 SVGIG (reference sequence). This CDR3 is 14 amino acids long. J gave up 8 bases and V 0 bases, and 1 base lay outside the gene matches.

A remark on this clone: Other DNA sequences of this sample code for an identical CDR3. The rearrangement uses TRBV5-1 and TRBJ1-5, with D perhaps matching TRBD1 (6 bases). The CDR3 has 14 residues. V lost 0 bases and J lost 2, with 6 bases in between. Germline CDR1 reads SGHRS; CDR2 reads YFSETQ. CDR3 in amino acids: CASSLEGGNQPQHF. CDR3 nucleotide sequence: TGCGCCAGCAGCTTGGAGGGGGGCAATCAGCCCCAGCATTTT. The variable domain in full, with the rest retrieved from reference TRBV5-1 and TRBJ1-5, is KAGVTQTPRYLIKTRGQQVTLSCSPISGHRSVSWYQQTPGQGLQFLFEYFSETQRNKGNFPGRFSGRQFSNSRSEMNVSTLELGDSALYLCASSLEGGNQPQHFGDGTRLSIL.

The chain couples TRBV28 to TRBJ1-1; TRBD1 might be the D (5 bases). The germline V gene encodes CDR1 MDHEN and CDR2 SYDVKM. The V gene lost 5 bases and the J gene lost 0 bases, with 16 bases spanning the gap. The length of the CDR3 is 16 residues. This CDR3 is CASSRPQGTLNTEAFF. CDR3 DNA sequence: TGTGCCAGCAGTCGTCCGCAGGGAACCTTGAACACTGAAGCTTTCTTT.

The chain uses TRBV5-6 and TRBJ2-1; D gene ambiguous. The CDR3 extends over 12 amino acids. The V gene lost 7 bases and the J gene lost 2 bases, with 7 bases spanning the gap. CDR1 is SGHDT and CDR2 is YYEEEE in the germline V gene. The CDR3, as DNA: TGTGCCAGCGTGGGCGCCTACAATGAGCAGTTCTTC. This sequence encodes CASVGAYNEQFF.

The chain uses TRBV7-9 and TRBJ2-1; 10 nucleotides agree with TRBD2. This CDR3 comprises 19 residues. J lost 2 bases, V lost 0 bases, and 10 bases had no gene match. Per the germline V gene, CDR1 is SEHNR and CDR2 is FQNEAQ (reference sequence). CDR3 coding DNA: TGTGCCAGCAGCTTAGCGGCCTTTAGCGGGAGGCCGACCTACAATGAGCAGTTCTTC. Translation: CASSLAAFSGRPTYNEQFF.

The gene calls are TRBV27 and TRBJ1-2; no reliable D call. The CDR3 covers 15 residues. Trimming pared 4 bases from V and 4 bases from J, leaving 16 bases between. Germline V lookup: CDR1 MNHEY, CDR2 SMNVEV (reference sequence). For the CDR3, the DNA is TGTGCCAGCAGTTCTTATAGTGGGCCAGCCTATGGCTACACCTTC. Translation: CASSSYSGPAYGYTF.

The V and J genes are TRBV9 and TRBJ2-5; D unclear. Germline CDR1 SGDLS, CDR2 YYNGEE. The CDR3 length is 12 residues. Trimming took off 3 bases at V and 4 bases at J, with 7 bases between the two ends. CDR3 loop: CASSDLSETQYF. Written as DNA, the CDR3 is TGTGCCAGCAGCGACCTGTCAGAGACCCAGTACTTC.

The rearrangement joins TRBV2 to TRBJ1-2; D is unresolved. Trimming pared 8 bases from V and 0 bases from J, leaving 10 bases between. CDR3 length: 13 residues. CDR1 is SNHLY and CDR2 is FYNNEI in the germline V gene. The CDR3 here is CASLADTNYGYTF. The DNA for the CDR3 is TGTGCCAGCCTGGCGGATACTAACTATGGCTACACCTTC.

This chain joins TRBV2 and TRBJ1-4; 10 bases fit TRBD1. This CDR3 is built from 15 residues. CDR1 is SNHLY and CDR2 is FYNNEI in the germline V gene. Trimming cost V 6 bases and J 8 bases; bases outside gene matches: 9. The chain's CDR3 is CASRVSGTGEEKLFF. The CDR3 DNA follows: TGTGCCAGCAGGGTTTCCGGGACAGGGGAGGAAAAACTGTTTTTT.

This chain uses TRBV4-1 with TRBJ1-5, with D maybe TRBD1 (5 bases). Between the trimmed V and J ends, which lost 0 bases and 4 bases, there was a span of 16 bases. This CDR3 is 17 amino acids long. CDR1 is MGHRA, CDR2 YSYEKL, per germline. The CDR3 loop is CASSQEGGWGKNQPQHF. As DNA, the CDR3 is TGCGCCAGCAGCCAAGAAGGCGGGTGGGGGAAAAATCAGCCCCAGCATTTT.

The CDR3 is CASSTGTDTGELFF. The CDR3 DNA reads TGTGCCAGCAGTACCGGGACGGACACCGGGGAGCTGTTTTTT. The chain joins TRBV28 to TRBJ2-2; the D call may be TRBD1 or TRBD2 (5 bases each). The germline V gene encodes CDR1 MDHEN and CDR2 SYDVKM. CDR3 length: 14 amino acids. V lost 5 bases and J 3 bases, leaving 10 bases between the germline ends.

The gene calls are TRBV9 and TRBJ1-2; 7 bases match TRBD1. V lost 3 bases and J lost 8; bases outside the gene matches: 13. Germline CDR1 SGDLS, CDR2 YYNGEE. This CDR3 is 15 amino acids long. The CDR3 DNA is TGTGCCAGCAGCGCCCCGCTGAAGGGGGCGCAGGGCTACACCTTC. Translated, it gives CASSAPLKGAQGYTF.

The table lists this clone with a count of one. The gene calls are TRBV10-1 and TRBJ1-1, with no clear D. The CDR3 sequence is 14 residues long. Germline CDR1 and CDR2: WNHNN and SYGVQD (reference sequence). Deletions cut 2 bases from V and 3 bases from J, with 10 bases between. The CDR3 spells CASSEVREDTEAFF. The CDR3 DNA follows: TGCGCCAGCAGTGAGGTGCGGGAGGACACTGAAGCTTTCTTT.

To note about this clone: Mismatch with germline at one junction end may stem from a read error. Other DNA sequences in this sample translate to the same CDR3. The genes are TRBV27 and TRBJ1-2, with a weak D call TRBD1 (5 bases). The germline V gene encodes CDR1 MNHEY and CDR2 SMNVEV (reference sequence). This CDR3 region has 17 residues. The CDR3 loop is CASSLGPGAGNHYGYTF. In DNA, the CDR3 is TGTGCTAGCAGTTTAGGGCCCGGGGCAGGAAACCACTATGGCTACACCTTC.

The V call is TRBV25-1, the J call TRBJ2-5; D gene unclear. CDR3 length: 13 amino acids. The germline V and J ends were trimmed by 0 bases and 5 bases, with 7 bases remaining between them. Germline CDR1 and CDR2: MGHDK and SYGVNS. In nucleotides, the CDR3 is TGTGCCAGCAGTGAATATTATGAGGAGACCCAGTACTTC. It codes for CASSEYYEETQYF.

In nucleotides, the CDR3 is TGTGCCAGCAGCTTACAGGGGGCCCGTAATGAAAAACTGTTTTTT. Its translation is CASSLQGARNEKLFF. This chain uses TRBV7-9 with TRBJ1-4, with 8 bases fitting TRBD1. Germline CDR1 is SEHNR and CDR2 is FQNEAQ (reference sequence). J lost 4 bases, V lost 2 bases, and 3 bases had no gene match. The CDR3 loop spans 15 amino acids. Full variable domain (missing parts from reference TRBV7-9 and TRBJ1-4): DTGVSQNPRHKITKRGQNVTFRCDPISEHNRLYWYRQTLGQGPEFLTYFQNEAQLEKSRLLSDRFSAERPKGSFSTLEIQRTEQGDSAMYLCASSLQGARNEKLFFGSGTQLSVL.

The J gene is TRBJ1-1, the V gene TRBV30; D unclear. CDR3 length: 11 amino acids. V lost 8 bases and J lost 1, with 8 bases in between. CDR1 GTSNPN and CDR2 SVGIG come from the germline V gene (reference sequence). CDR3 sequence (DNA): TGTGCCCGTGGGGAGAACACTGAAGCTTTCTTT. It specifies CARGENTEAFF.

This clone has only one observation. The chain combines TRBV29-1 with TRBJ1-1; D unclear. The V gene's germline CDR1 is SQVTM and CDR2 ANQGSEA. The ends were cut back, 5 bases at V and 7 bases at J, with 17 bases in the middle. CDR3 length equals 13 residues. This CDR3 is CSVSPGEGIEAFF. The CDR3 nucleotides are TGCAGCGTTTCCCCCGGGGAGGGCATTGAAGCTTTCTTT.

The chain is built from TRBV27 and TRBJ2-1, with a possible D match to TRBD2 (5 bases). V lost 5 bases and J lost 4, with 12 bases in between. Germline V gene lookup returns CDR1 MNHEY and CDR2 SMNVEV (reference sequence). This CDR3 spans 14 amino acids. CDR3: CASSRGINYNEQFF. DNA for the CDR3: TGTGCCAGCAGTCGAGGGATTAATTACAATGAGCAGTTCTTC.

This clone has only a few counts. This chain connects TRBV4-1 to TRBJ1-6; 7 nucleotides line up with TRBD1. CDR3 length equals 16 residues. Germline CDR1 reads MGHRA; CDR2 reads YSYEKL. V dropped 4 bases and J dropped 6; count of bases not matched to a gene: 9. This CDR3 is CASSLFADRANSPLHF. The CDR3 DNA reads as TGCGCCAGCAGCCTCTTCGCCGACAGGGCTAATTCACCCCTCCACTTT.

The gene calls are TRBV7-3 and TRBJ1-2, with unresolved D. The CDR3 loop spans 14 amino acids. Deletions cut 1 base from V and 1 base from J, with 7 bases between. Germline CDR1 SGHTA, CDR2 FQGTGA. The CDR3: CASSLNSNNYGYTF. As DNA, the CDR3 is TGTGCCAGCAGCTTAAACAGCAATAACTATGGCTACACCTTC.

The V gene is TRBV9, the J gene TRBJ1-1; D gene ambiguous. The V gene lost 0 bases and the J gene lost 6 bases, with 3 bases spanning the gap. CDR1 and CDR2 from the germline V gene are SGDLS and YYNGEE. The CDR3 has 11 residues. CDR3 amino acids: CASSVGAEAFF. CDR3 nucleotide sequence: TGTGCCAGCAGCGTAGGGGCTGAAGCTTTCTTT.